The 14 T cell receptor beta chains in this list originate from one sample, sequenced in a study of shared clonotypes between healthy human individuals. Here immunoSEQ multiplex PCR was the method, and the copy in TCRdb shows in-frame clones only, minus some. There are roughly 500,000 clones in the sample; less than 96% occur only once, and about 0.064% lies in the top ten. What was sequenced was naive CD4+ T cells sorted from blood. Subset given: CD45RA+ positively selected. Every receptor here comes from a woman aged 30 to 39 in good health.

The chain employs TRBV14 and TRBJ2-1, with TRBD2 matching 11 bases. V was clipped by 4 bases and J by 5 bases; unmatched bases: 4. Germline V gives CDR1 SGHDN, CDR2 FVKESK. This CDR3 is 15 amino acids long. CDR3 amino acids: CASSLGTSGNNEQFF. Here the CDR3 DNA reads TGTGCCAGCAGCCTCGGGACTAGCGGAAACAATGAGCAGTTCTTC.

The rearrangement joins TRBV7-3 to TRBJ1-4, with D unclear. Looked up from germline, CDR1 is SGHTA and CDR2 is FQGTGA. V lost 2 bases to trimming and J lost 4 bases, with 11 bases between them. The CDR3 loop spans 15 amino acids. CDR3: CASSLVWRINEKLFF. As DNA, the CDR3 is TGTGCCAGCAGCTTAGTATGGCGGATTAATGAAAAACTGTTTTTT.

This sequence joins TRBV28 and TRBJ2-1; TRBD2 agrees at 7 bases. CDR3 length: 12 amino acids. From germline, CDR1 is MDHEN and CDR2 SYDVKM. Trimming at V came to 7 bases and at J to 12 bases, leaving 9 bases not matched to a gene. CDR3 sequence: CASNADGGGQFF. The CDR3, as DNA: TGTGCCAGCAATGCAGACGGCGGGGGGCAGTTCTTC.

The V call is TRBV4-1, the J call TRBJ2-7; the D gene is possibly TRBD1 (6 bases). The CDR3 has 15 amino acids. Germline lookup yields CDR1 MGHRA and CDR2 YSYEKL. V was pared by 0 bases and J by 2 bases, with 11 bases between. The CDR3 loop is CASSQDPGGPYEQYF. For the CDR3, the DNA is TGCGCCAGCAGCCAAGATCCTGGGGGCCCCTACGAGCAGTACTTC.

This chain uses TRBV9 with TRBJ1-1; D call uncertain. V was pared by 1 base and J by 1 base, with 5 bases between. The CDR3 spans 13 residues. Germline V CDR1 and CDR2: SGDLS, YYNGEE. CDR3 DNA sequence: TGTGCCAGCAGCGTACGAGCGAACACTGAAGCTTTCTTT. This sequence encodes CASSVRANTEAFF.

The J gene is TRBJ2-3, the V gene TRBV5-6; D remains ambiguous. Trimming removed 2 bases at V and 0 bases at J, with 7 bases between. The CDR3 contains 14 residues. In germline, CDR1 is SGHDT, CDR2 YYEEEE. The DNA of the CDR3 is TGTGCCAGCAGCTTTCCACCTAGCACAGATACGCAGTATTTT. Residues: CASSFPPSTDTQYF.

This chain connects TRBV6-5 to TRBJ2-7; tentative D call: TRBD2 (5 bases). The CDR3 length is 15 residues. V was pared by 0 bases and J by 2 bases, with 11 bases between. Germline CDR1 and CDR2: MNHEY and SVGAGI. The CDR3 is CASSYSRGSTYEQYF. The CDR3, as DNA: TGTGCCAGCAGTTACTCGAGAGGGTCCACCTACGAGCAGTACTTC.

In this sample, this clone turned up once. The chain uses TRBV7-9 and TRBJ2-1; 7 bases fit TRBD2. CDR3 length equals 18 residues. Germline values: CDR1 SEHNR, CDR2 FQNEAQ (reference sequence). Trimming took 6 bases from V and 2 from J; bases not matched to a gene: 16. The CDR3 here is CASRNQSRGRRPYNEQFF. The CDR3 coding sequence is TGTGCCAGCAGGAACCAGTCGCGGGGGAGGCGTCCCTACAATGAGCAGTTCTTC.

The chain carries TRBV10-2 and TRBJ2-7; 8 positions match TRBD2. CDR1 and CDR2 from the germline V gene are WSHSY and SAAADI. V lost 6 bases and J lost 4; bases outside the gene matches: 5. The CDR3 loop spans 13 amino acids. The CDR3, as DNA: TGCGCCAGCAGACCCAGCGGGAGTTACGAGCAGTACTTC. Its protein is CASRPSGSYEQYF.

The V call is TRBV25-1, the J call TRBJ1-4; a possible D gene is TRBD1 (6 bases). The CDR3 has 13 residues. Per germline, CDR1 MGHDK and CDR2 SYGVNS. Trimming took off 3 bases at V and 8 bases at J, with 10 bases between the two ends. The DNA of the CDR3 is TGTGCCAGCAGTGAGTACAGGGAAGAAAAACTGTTTTTT. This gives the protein CASSEYREEKLFF. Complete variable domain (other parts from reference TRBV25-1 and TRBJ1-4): EADIYQTPRYLVIGTGKKITLECSQTMGHDKMYWYQQDPGMELHLIHYSYGVNSTEKGDLSSESTVSRIRTEHFPLTLESARPSHTSQYLCASSEYREEKLFFGSGTQLSVL.

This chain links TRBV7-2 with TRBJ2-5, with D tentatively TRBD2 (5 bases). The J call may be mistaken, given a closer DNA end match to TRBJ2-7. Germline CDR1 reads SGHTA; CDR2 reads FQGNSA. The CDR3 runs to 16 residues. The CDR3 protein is CASSLEARGSSYEQYF. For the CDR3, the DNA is TGTGCCAGCAGCTTAGAAGCTCGGGGTAGCTCCTACGAGCAGTACTTC.

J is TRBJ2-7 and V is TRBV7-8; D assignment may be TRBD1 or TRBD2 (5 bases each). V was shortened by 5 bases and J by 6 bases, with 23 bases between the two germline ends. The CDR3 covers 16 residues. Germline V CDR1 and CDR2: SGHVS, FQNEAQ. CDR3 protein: CASSILRFGASLEQYF. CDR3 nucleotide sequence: TGTGCCAGCAGCATCCTCCGGTTCGGGGCCTCGCTCGAGCAGTACTTC.

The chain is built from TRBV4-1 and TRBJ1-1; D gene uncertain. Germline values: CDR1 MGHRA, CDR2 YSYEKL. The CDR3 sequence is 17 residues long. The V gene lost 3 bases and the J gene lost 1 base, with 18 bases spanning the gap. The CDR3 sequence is CASSHLIARRTNTEAFF. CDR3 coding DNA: TGCGCCAGCAGCCACCTAATCGCCCGCAGGACGAACACTGAAGCTTTCTTT.

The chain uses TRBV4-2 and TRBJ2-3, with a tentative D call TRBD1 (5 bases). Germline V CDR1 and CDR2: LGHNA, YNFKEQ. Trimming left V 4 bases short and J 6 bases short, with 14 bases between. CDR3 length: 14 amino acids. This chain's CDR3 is CASSLDSNADTQYF. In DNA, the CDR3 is TGTGCCAGCAGCCTCGACAGCAATGCCGATACGCAGTATTTT.